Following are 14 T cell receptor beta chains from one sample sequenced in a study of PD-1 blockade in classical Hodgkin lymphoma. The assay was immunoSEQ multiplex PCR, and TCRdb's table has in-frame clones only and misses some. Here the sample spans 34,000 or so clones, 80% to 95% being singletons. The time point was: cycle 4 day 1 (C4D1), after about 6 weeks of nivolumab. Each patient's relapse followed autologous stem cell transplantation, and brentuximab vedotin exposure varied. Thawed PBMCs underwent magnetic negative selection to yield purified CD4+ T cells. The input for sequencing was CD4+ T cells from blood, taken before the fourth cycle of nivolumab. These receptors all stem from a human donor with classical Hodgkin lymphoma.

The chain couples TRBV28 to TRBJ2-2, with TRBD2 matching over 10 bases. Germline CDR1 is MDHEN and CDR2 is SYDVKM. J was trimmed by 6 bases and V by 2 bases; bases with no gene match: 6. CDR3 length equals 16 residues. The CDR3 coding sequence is TGTGCCAGCAGTTTACCTAGCGGGAGTTTCTCCGGGGAGCTGTTTTTT. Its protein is CASSLPSGSFSGELFF.

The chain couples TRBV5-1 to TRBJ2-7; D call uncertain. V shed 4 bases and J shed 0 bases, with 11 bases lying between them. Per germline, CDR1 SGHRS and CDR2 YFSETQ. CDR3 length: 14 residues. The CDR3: CASSKGSPSYEQYF. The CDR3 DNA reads TGCGCCAGCAGCAAGGGTAGTCCCTCCTACGAGCAGTACTTC.

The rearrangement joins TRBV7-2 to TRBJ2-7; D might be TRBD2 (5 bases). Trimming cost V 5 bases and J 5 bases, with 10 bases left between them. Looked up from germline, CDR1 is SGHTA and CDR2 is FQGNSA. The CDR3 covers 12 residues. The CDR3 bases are TGTGCCAGCAGCCTAGGACTCAACGAGCAGTACTTC. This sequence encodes CASSLGLNEQYF.

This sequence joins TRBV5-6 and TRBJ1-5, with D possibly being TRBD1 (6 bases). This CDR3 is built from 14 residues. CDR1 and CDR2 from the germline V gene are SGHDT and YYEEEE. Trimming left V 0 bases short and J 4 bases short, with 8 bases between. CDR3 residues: CASSLGGGNQPQHF. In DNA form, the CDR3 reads TGTGCCAGCAGCTTGGGAGGGGGGAATCAGCCCCAGCATTTT.

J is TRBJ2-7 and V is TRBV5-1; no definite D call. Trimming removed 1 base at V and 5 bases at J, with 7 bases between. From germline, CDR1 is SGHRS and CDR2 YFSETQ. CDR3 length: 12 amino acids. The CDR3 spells CASSLNIHEQYF. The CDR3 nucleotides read TGCGCCAGCAGCTTGAATATCCACGAGCAGTACTTC. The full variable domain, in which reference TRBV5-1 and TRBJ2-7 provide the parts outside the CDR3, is KAGVTQTPRYLIKTRGQQVTLSCSPISGHRSVSWYQQTPGQGLQFLFEYFSETQRNKGNFPGRFSGRQFSNSRSEMNVSTLELGDSALYLCASSLNIHEQYFGPGTRLTVT.

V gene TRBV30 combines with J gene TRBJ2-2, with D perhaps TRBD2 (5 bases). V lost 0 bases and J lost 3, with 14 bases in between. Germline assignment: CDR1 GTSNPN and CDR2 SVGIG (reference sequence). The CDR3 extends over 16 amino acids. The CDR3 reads CAWSVRLGSDTGELFF. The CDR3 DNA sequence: TGTGCCTGGAGTGTACGTCTAGGGAGTGACACCGGGGAGCTGTTTTTT.

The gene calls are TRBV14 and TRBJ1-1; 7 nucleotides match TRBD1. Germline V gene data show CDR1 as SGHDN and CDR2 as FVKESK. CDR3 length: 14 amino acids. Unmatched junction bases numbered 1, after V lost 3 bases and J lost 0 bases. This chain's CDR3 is CASSHRGVNTEAFF. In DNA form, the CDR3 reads TGTGCCAGCAGCCACAGGGGGGTGAACACTGAAGCTTTCTTT.

The CDR3 DNA reads TGTGCCAGCAGCTTAGCTCCCGGCGGTTACAATGAGCAGTTCTTC. As protein: CASSLAPGGYNEQFF. This sequence joins TRBV11-2 and TRBJ2-1, with D unresolved. The germline gives CDR1 SGHAT, CDR2 FQNNGV. Trimming left V 1 base short and J 4 bases short, with 11 bases between. The CDR3 has 15 residues.

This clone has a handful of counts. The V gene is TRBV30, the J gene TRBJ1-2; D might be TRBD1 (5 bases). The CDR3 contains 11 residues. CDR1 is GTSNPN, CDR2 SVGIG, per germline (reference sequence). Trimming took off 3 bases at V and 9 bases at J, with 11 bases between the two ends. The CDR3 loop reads CAWSPGGSYTF. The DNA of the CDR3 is TGTGCCTGGAGCCCGGGGGGGAGCTACACCTTC.

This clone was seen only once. CDR3 residues: CSVEVTGTETQYF. The DNA of the CDR3 is TGCAGCGTTGAAGTTACAGGGACAGAGACCCAGTACTTC. This rearrangement joins TRBV29-1 to TRBJ2-5; tentatively, D is TRBD1 (6 bases). CDR3 length: 13 residues. V lost 1 base, J lost 4 bases, and 10 bases lay in between. Germline V gene lookup returns CDR1 SQVTM and CDR2 ANQGSEA.

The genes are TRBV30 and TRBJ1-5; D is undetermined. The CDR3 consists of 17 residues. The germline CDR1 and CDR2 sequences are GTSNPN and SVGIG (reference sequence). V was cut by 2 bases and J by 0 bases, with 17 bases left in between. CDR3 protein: CAWSSARSTLSNQPQHF. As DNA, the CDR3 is TGTGCCTGGAGTTCAGCCCGATCGACCCTTAGCAATCAGCCCCAGCATTTT.

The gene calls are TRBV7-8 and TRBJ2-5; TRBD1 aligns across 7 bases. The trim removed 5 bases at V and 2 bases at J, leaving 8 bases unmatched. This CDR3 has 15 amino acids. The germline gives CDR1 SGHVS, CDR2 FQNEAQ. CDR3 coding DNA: TGTGCCAGCAGCCGAGGGGGCACAGGGCAAGAGACCCAGTACTTC. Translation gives CASSRGGTGQETQYF.

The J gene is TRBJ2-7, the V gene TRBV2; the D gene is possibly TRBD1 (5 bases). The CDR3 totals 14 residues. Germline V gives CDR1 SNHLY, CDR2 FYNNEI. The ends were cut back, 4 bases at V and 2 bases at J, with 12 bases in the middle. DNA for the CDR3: TGTGCCAGCAGTGCAAGACAGTTAACCTACGAGCAGTACTTC. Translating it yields CASSARQLTYEQYF.

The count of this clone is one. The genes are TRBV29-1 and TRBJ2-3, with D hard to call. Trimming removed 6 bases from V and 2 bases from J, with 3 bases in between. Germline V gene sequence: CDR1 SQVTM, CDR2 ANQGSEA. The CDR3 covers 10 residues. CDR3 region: CSVVTDTQYF. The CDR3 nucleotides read TGCAGCGTCGTCACAGATACGCAGTATTTT.